The TCR beta chain described here comes from a study of immune cell composition in non-small cell lung cancer. Libraries were prepared by immunoSEQ multiplex PCR; TCRdb keeps only in-frame clonotypes and omits some of them. This sample has 4,000 to 4,500 clones, with around 68% found just once. V was pared by 2 bases and J by 1 base, with 17 bases between. Looked up from germline, CDR1 is MNHNS and CDR2 is SASEGT. CDR3 length equals 17 residues. The study, taken as a whole, reports: Squamous carcinomas (roughly 80%) more often had tumour-associated clones >0.5% than adenocarcinomas (around 35%).

In this sample, this clone turned up a few times. Antigen specificity is unknown. The sequence was collected from a human donor with non-small cell lung cancer. This chain connects TRBV6-1 to TRBJ1-1, with D perhaps matching TRBD1 (5 bases). Material: lung tumor tissue. CDR3 sequence: CASSERLGDSPNTEAFF. Written as DNA, the CDR3 is TGTGCCAGCAGTGAAAGGTTAGGAGACAGCCCGAACACTGAAGCTTTCTTT.